Each of the 3 T cell receptor beta chains below was sequenced from the same sample in a study of glioma-infiltrating T cells after dendritic cell vaccination. The time point was: after dendritic cell vaccination, including at tumor progression/relapse. Using immunoSEQ multiplex PCR, the repertoire was profiled, and TCRdb retains in-frame clones only, with some absent. The sample gives 90,000 or so clones, 75% to 85% of which show up once; less than 2.5% is in the top ten. The specimen was blood, collected after dendritic cell vaccination. These receptors came from a human donor with glioblastoma.

The gene calls are TRBV9 and TRBJ1-2; 7 bases agree with TRBD1. The CDR3 is 14 amino acids. Germline CDR1 reads SGDLS; CDR2 reads YYNGEE. V lost 4 bases, J lost 2 bases, and 5 bases stayed unmatched. The CDR3 DNA follows: TGTGCCAGCAGCTTGACAGGGAGCAACTATGGCTACACCTTC. This codes for CASSLTGSNYGYTF.

The chain has TRBV6-5 and TRBJ2-7; D unresolved. The CDR3 totals 14 residues. The germline CDR1 and CDR2 sequences are MNHEY and SVGAGI. Trimming shortened V by 0 bases and J by 9 bases, and 15 bases separated the two germline ends. The CDR3 protein is CASSYSSPRLGQYF. The CDR3 nucleotides are TGTGCCAGCAGTTACTCGTCTCCCCGACTCGGGCAGTACTTC.

V usage is TRBV7-6 and J usage is TRBJ2-7, with 8 positions matching TRBD1. V was clipped by 1 base and J by 6 bases; unmatched bases: 11. The CDR3 is made up of 16 amino acids. Looked up from germline, CDR1 is SGHVS and CDR2 is FNYEAQ. CDR3 residues: CASSLVQGDLPVEQYF. The CDR3 region has the DNA TGTGCCAGCAGCTTAGTACAGGGGGACCTCCCTGTCGAGCAGTACTTC.